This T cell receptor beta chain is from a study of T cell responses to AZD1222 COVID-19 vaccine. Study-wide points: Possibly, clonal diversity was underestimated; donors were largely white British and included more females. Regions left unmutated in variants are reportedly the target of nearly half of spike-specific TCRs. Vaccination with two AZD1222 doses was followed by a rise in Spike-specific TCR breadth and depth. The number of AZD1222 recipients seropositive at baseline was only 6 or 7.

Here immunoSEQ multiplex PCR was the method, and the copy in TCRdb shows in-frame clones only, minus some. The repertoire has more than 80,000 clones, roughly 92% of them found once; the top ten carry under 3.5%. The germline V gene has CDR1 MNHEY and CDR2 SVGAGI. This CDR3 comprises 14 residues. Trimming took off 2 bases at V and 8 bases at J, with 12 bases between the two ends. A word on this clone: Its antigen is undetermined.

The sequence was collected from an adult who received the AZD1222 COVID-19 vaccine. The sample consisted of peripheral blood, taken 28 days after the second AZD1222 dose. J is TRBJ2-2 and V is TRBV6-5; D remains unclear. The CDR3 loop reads CASSYRLEVGELFF. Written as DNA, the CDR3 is TGTGCCAGCAGTTACCGGCTAGAGGTTGGGGAGCTGTTTTTT.